Sequencing of this T cell receptor beta chain was carried out in a study of memory CD4+ T cells and cytomegalovirus serostatus. The J segment lost 2 bases and the V segment lost 6 bases, leaving 4 bases of the junction unmatched. Germline values: CDR1 MDHEN, CDR2 SYDVKM. The length of the CDR3 is 14 residues. Assay: immunoSEQ multiplex PCR; the TCRdb copy retains only in-frame clones and omits some. This sample has around 38,000 clones, with around 78% found just once. Single viable CD3+CD4+CD8-CD45RO+ cells were sorted as the memory CD4+ T cells. CMV serostatus came from serum IgG against pp150, pp28, p38, p52.

The sample consisted of memory CD4+ T cells from blood. This chain connects TRBV28 to TRBJ1-1; 9 bases are a match to TRBD1. The clonotype comes from an adult in good health and CMV-seronegative. The CDR3 spells CASRAQGANTEAFF. In DNA form, the CDR3 reads TGTGCCAGCAGGGCACAGGGGGCAAACACTGAAGCTTTCTTT.